These 29 T cell receptor beta chains originate from one sample sequenced in a study of T-cell reconstitution after alpha-beta-depleted transplantation in children (dated by TCRdb to about 2016). Read against the paper, the sample's treatment or condition label means: allogeneic hematopoietic cell transplantation with graft depleted of TCRalphabeta T cells and CD19 B cells. The library relied on PCR. Sequencer: Illumina HiSeq 2500. Molecular barcoding was employed in the preparation of TCR libraries, with unique molecular identifiers being used to normalize TCRbeta repertoire quantification. TCRdb reran the public reads through fastp at Q25 and MiXCR, keeping productive beta chains. Every distinct CDR3 protein forms one entry, paired with its most common genes and DNA. In all, the sample holds around 90,000 distinct CDR3 sequences, and roughly 15% of those were seen once. Around 20% of the sample is held by the ten biggest clonotypes.

Sample: PBMCs, mostly from graft donor cells, taken 180 days after TCRalphabeta/CD19-depleted stem cell transplant. These TCRs come from a male patient aged 2 to 10 who had a stem cell transplant for acute lymphoblastic leukemia, so the T cells may come from the graft donor.

J is TRBJ2-5 and V is TRBV5-8, with 9 bases matching TRBD1. CDR1 SGHTS and CDR2 YDEGEE come from the germline V gene. V gave up 1 base and J gave up 5 bases; unmatched junction bases: 9. The CDR3 is 16 amino acids. For the CDR3, the DNA is TGTGCCAGCAGCTTGCCGGTCGGACAGGGGAGGGAGACCCAGTACTTC. It specifies CASSLPVGQGRETQYF. The whole variable domain, remainder taken from reference TRBV5-8 and TRBJ2-5, is EAGVTQSPTHLIKTRGQQATLRCSPISGHTSVYWYQQALGLGLQFLLWYDEGEERNRGNFPPRFSGRQFPNYSSELNVNALELEDSALYLCASSLPVGQGRETQYFGPGTRLLVL.

This clonotype was observed a few times. The rearrangement links TRBV6-1 to TRBJ1-1, with D possibly TRBD1 on 5 matching bases. This CDR3 comprises 14 residues. Trimming shortened V by 3 bases and J by 5 bases, and 13 bases separated the two germline ends. Germline CDR1 MNHNS, CDR2 SASEGT. CDR3 bases: TGTGCCAGCAGTGACCAGGGAGGAAAGACTGAAGCTTTCTTT. This sequence encodes CASSDQGGKTEAFF.

This clonotype has at least ten counts. The chain uses TRBV6-5 and TRBJ2-5; TRBD2 matches at 9 bases. This CDR3 spans 18 amino acids. Germline V gives CDR1 MNHEY, CDR2 SVGAGI. V lost 3 bases and J lost 0; bases outside the gene matches: 11. The CDR3 region is CASSYPGSSGIHQETQYF. In DNA, the CDR3 is TGTGCCAGCAGTTATCCCGGTTCTAGCGGGATCCACCAAGAGACCCAGTACTTC.

This clonotype was seen ten or more times. The chain couples TRBV6-2 or TRBV6-3 to TRBJ2-2, with 9 bases matching TRBD1. CDR1 and CDR2 from the germline V gene are MNHEY and SVGEGT. This CDR3 contains 15 residues. The V segment lost 5 bases and the J segment 0 bases; nucleotides outside the gene matches: 1. CDR3 sequence (DNA): TGTGCCAGCAGTCGACAGGGGGCGAACACCGGGGAGCTGTTTTTT. This translates into CASSRQGANTGELFF.

This clonotype was seen at least ten times. The chain has TRBV29-1 and TRBJ1-4, with D tentatively TRBD1 (5 bases). V lost 7 bases, J lost 8 bases, and 11 bases lay in between. The V gene's germline CDR1 is SQVTM and CDR2 ANQGSEA. This CDR3 has 11 amino acids. CDR3 bases: TGCAGCGGGGGGTACGGGGAAAAACTGTTTTTT. It codes for CSGGYGEKLFF.

The V gene is TRBV5-1, the J gene TRBJ2-5, with 10 bases that match TRBD2. V lost 3 bases, J lost 4 bases, and 6 bases stayed unmatched. CDR1 SGHRS and CDR2 YFSETQ come from the germline V gene. The CDR3 is made up of 15 amino acids. CDR3 DNA: TGCGCCAGCAGCTGGGCAAGCGGGGGGGGAGAGACCCAGTACTTC. This translates into CASSWASGGGETQYF. Filled out from reference TRBV5-1 and TRBJ2-5, the complete variable domain reads KAGVTQTPRYLIKTRGQQVTLSCSPISGHRSVSWYQQTPGQGLQFLFEYFSETQRNKGNFPGRFSGRQFSNSRSEMNVSTLELGDSALYLCASSWASGGGETQYFGPGTRLLVL.

This clonotype has a handful of counts. The chain carries TRBV7-2 and TRBJ1-2; 8 positions match TRBD1. V lost 7 bases, J lost 7 bases, and 5 bases stayed unmatched. The CDR3 spans 12 residues. CDR1 and CDR2 (germline): SGHTA, FQGNSA. The CDR3 region is CASIQGAAGYTF. CDR3 DNA sequence: TGTGCCAGCATTCAGGGGGCAGCTGGCTACACCTTC.

This rearrangement joins TRBV20-1 to TRBJ2-7, with D unclear. CDR1 DFQATT and CDR2 SNEGSKA come from the germline V gene (reference sequence). The CDR3 is made up of 14 amino acids. Trimming took 3 bases from V and 0 from J, leaving 12 bases between them. The CDR3 nucleotides read TGCAGTGCTAGGTCCAGGACCCGCTCCTACGAGCAGTACTTC. As protein: CSARSRTRSYEQYF.

This clonotype was detected only a few times. The V and J genes are TRBV20-1 and TRBJ2-3, with TRBD1 as a possible D gene (5 bases). Germline loops: CDR1 DFQATT, CDR2 SNEGSKA (reference sequence). V was clipped by 6 bases and J by 3 bases, with 16 bases between them. The length of the CDR3 is 14 residues. DNA for the CDR3: TGCAGTGCCGCCCGACAGATTAGTACAGATACGCAGTATTTT. It yields the protein CSAARQISTDTQYF.

V and J are TRBV5-1 and TRBJ2-5; the D gene is possibly TRBD2 (7 bases). V was pared by 4 bases and J by 5 bases, with 12 bases between. The CDR3 is made up of 13 amino acids. CDR1 SGHRS and CDR2 YFSETQ come from the germline V gene. The CDR3 nucleotides read TGCGCCAGCAGCGGGGGGGCCCAGGAGACCCAGTACTTC. This encodes CASSGGAQETQYF.

CDR3 amino acids: CSVGTGGGETQYF. For the CDR3, the DNA is TGCAGCGTTGGGACAGGGGGCGGGGAGACCCAGTACTTC. V gene TRBV29-1 combines with J gene TRBJ2-5; 11 bases match TRBD1. Germline V gives CDR1 SQVTM, CDR2 ANQGSEA. The CDR3 contains 13 residues. V was pared by 4 bases and J by 5 bases, with 3 bases of the junction left unmatched.

This clonotype was seen a handful of times. V gene TRBV19 combines with J gene TRBJ1-1; 8 positions match TRBD1. J gave up 7 bases and V 7 bases, and 8 bases lay outside the gene matches. The CDR3 runs 13 residues. Germline-derived CDR1 and CDR2 are LNHDA and SQIVND (reference sequence). CDR3 DNA sequence: TGTGCCAGTACCTCGGGACAGGATTATGAAGCTTTCTTT. Translating gives CASTSGQDYEAFF.

This clonotype was seen a handful of times. The chain is built from TRBV20-1 and TRBJ2-3; 8 nucleotides agree with TRBD1. CDR1 is DFQATT, CDR2 SNEGSKA, per germline (reference sequence). This CDR3 has 12 amino acids. V dropped 6 bases and J dropped 8; count of bases not matched to a gene: 7. The CDR3 loop is CSAIDRGGTQYF. CDR3 DNA sequence: TGCAGTGCGATCGACAGGGGTGGTACGCAGTATTTT.

Concerning this clonotype itself: This may arise from a read error, as a much more abundant clone is one base away. The CDR3 bases are TGTGCCAGCAGCGGGGGGGCCCTTTTAATCGAGCAGCTCTTC. It specifies CASSGGALLIEQLF. This chain links TRBV7-9 with TRBJ2-1, with a tentative D call TRBD2 (7 bases). Germline CDR1 and CDR2: SEHNR and FQNEAQ (reference sequence). The CDR3 is 14 amino acids.

A note on this clonotype: Germline is not matched at one junction end, which may reflect a read error. The V gene is TRBV27, the J gene TRBJ1-2; D may be TRBD1 (5 bases). CDR1 and CDR2 from the germline V gene are MNHEY and SMNVEV (reference sequence). The CDR3 covers 13 residues. The chain's CDR3 is CASSPGPYYGYPF. In DNA, the CDR3 is TGTGCCAGCTCACCGGGACCTTACTATGGCTACCCCTTC.

This clonotype was observed a few times. The rearrangement joins TRBV5-1 to TRBJ2-5; D is perhaps TRBD1 (5 bases). The V and J ends lost 1 base and 2 bases respectively, with 9 bases between them. The CDR3 loop spans 14 amino acids. The germline V gene has CDR1 SGHRS and CDR2 YFSETQ. This CDR3 reads CASSLTGPQETQYF. The CDR3 region has the DNA TGCGCCAGCAGCTTGACAGGACCTCAAGAGACCCAGTACTTC.

This clonotype occurred a few times. The V call is TRBV29-1, the J call TRBJ2-3; D unclear. Deletions cut 6 bases from V and 0 bases from J, with 7 bases between. Germline V gives CDR1 SQVTM, CDR2 ANQGSEA. The CDR3 has 12 amino acids. The CDR3, as DNA: TGCAGCGTCTCCCCGAGCACAGATACGCAGTATTTT. Translation: CSVSPSTDTQYF.

The CDR3 reads CATSEPGQGPDTQYF. The DNA of the CDR3 is TGTGCCACCAGTGAACCGGGACAGGGACCAGATACGCAGTATTTT. This sequence joins TRBV24-1 and TRBJ2-3, with TRBD1 matching over 9 bases. The CDR3 loop spans 15 amino acids. With V trimmed by 4 bases and J by 4 bases, 5 bases remained unmatched. The germline gives CDR1 KGHDR, CDR2 SFDVKD.

This chain uses TRBV20-1 with TRBJ2-7; D may match TRBD1 or TRBD2 (6 bases each). V was shortened by 7 bases and J by 5 bases, with 18 bases between the two germline ends. Germline V gives CDR1 DFQATT, CDR2 SNEGSKA (reference sequence). The CDR3 is 13 amino acids. The CDR3 nucleotides are TGCAGTGAGGGGGGCCCCTCGGAGGACGAGCAGTACTTC. This sequence encodes CSEGGPSEDEQYF.

The CDR3 region is CSAGTRDRGRYEQYF. In DNA form, the CDR3 reads TGCAGTGCTGGGACCCGGGACAGGGGGCGATACGAGCAGTACTTC. V and J are TRBV20-1 and TRBJ2-7; TRBD1 agrees at 12 bases. CDR3 length: 15 amino acids. Germline CDR1 reads DFQATT; CDR2 reads SNEGSKA (reference sequence). Germline trimming cut 5 bases from V and 4 bases from J; bases unmatched to any gene: 9.

This clonotype has only a few counts. The chain is built from TRBV6-1 and TRBJ1-5; 8 positions match TRBD1. CDR3 length: 17 residues. Per germline, CDR1 MNHNS and CDR2 SASEGT. Losses at the gene ends were 6 bases for V and 1 base for J; bases not matched to a gene: 11. CDR3 sequence reads: CASRSAAGGRSNQPQHF. The CDR3 region has the DNA TGTGCCAGCAGGTCCGCCGCAGGGGGCAGGAGCAATCAGCCCCAGCATTTT.

The V and J genes are TRBV11-2 and TRBJ2-7; perhaps D is TRBD1 or TRBD2 (5 bases each). CDR3 length equals 17 residues. Trimming left V 2 bases short and J 0 bases short, with 17 bases between. The germline gives CDR1 SGHAT, CDR2 FQNNGV. The chain's CDR3 is CASSLMGVGSASYEQYF. CDR3 sequence (DNA): TGTGCCAGCAGCTTAATGGGGGTGGGAAGCGCCTCCTACGAGCAGTACTTC. Full variable domain (missing parts from reference TRBV11-2 and TRBJ2-7): EAGVAQSPRYKIIEKRQSVAFWCNPISGHATLYWYQQILGQGPKLLIQFQNNGVVDDSQLPKDRFSAERLKGVDSTLKIQPAKLEDSAVYLCASSLMGVGSASYEQYFGPGTRLTVT.

The chain uses TRBV7-9 and TRBJ1-1; D gene uncertain. This CDR3 spans 16 amino acids. CDR1 SEHNR and CDR2 FQNEAQ come from the germline V gene (reference sequence). The V gene lost 1 base and the J gene lost 5 bases, with 17 bases spanning the gap. The CDR3 is CASSLGPRVGKTEAFF. The CDR3 DNA sequence: TGTGCCAGCAGCTTAGGGCCCCGAGTCGGAAAAACTGAAGCTTTCTTT. The whole variable domain, remainder taken from reference TRBV7-9 and TRBJ1-1, is DTGVSQNPRHKITKRGQNVTFRCDPISEHNRLYWYRQTLGQGPEFLTYFQNEAQLEKSRLLSDRFSAERPKGSFSTLEIQRTEQGDSAMYLCASSLGPRVGKTEAFFGQGTRLTVV.

This clonotype was seen many times. J is TRBJ1-4 and V is TRBV20-1; possibly TRBD1 for D (5 bases). Germline CDR1 reads DFQATT; CDR2 reads SNEGSKA (reference sequence). V was cut by 6 bases and J by 0 bases, with 14 bases left in between. The CDR3 is made up of 15 amino acids. CDR3 sequence: CSAHRSGATNEKLFF. Here the CDR3 DNA reads TGCAGTGCCCATCGCTCGGGGGCAACTAATGAAAAACTGTTTTTT.

By proportion, this clonotype is medium-sized (0.01 to 0.1%). This chain connects TRBV27 to TRBJ2-3; no clear D. CDR1 and CDR2 from the germline V gene are MNHEY and SMNVEV (reference sequence). This CDR3 region has 15 residues. Trimming took off 2 bases at V and 0 bases at J, with 9 bases between the two ends. CDR3 in amino acids: CASSLRQDSTDTQYF. The CDR3 bases are TGTGCCAGCAGTTTAAGGCAGGATAGCACAGATACGCAGTATTTT.

This clonotype was seen more than once but under ten times. The V call is TRBV12-3 or TRBV12-4, the J call TRBJ2-4; no firm D call. Trimming removed 5 bases at V and 1 base at J, with 18 bases between. This CDR3 has 17 residues. The CDR3 nucleotides are TGTGCCAGCAGTACATATCAACTCGTGGAGGCCAAAAACATTCAGTACTTC. The encoded protein is CASSTYQLVEAKNIQYF.

This clonotype was recorded a few times. The chain carries TRBV5-1 and TRBJ2-7; D not resolved. Per the germline V gene, CDR1 is SGHRS and CDR2 is YFSETQ. The CDR3 runs 13 residues. V lost 0 bases and J 4 bases, leaving 8 bases between the germline ends. The CDR3, as DNA: TGCGCCAGCAGCTTGGAATCGACGTACGAGCAGTACTTC. Translating it yields CASSLESTYEQYF.

This clonotype was picked up many times. The V gene is TRBV12-3 or TRBV12-4, the J gene TRBJ2-2; perhaps TRBD1 as D (5 bases). This CDR3 has 14 amino acids. V was trimmed by 2 bases and J by 1 base, leaving 5 bases between them. The CDR3 DNA sequence: TGTGCCAGCAGTTTACAGGGGAACACCGGGGAGCTGTTTTTT. As protein: CASSLQGNTGELFF.

This clonotype has more than one count but fewer than ten. The J gene is TRBJ2-3, the V gene TRBV20-1, with D perhaps TRBD2 (7 bases). Germline V CDR1 and CDR2: DFQATT, SNEGSKA (reference sequence). The CDR3 is 15 amino acids. V dropped 5 bases and J dropped 1 base, with 16 bases sitting between them. The CDR3 is CSADGGQRGTDTQYF. CDR3 DNA: TGCAGTGCTGACGGGGGGCAGCGGGGCACAGATACGCAGTATTTT.